A single sample gave rise to the 18 T cell receptor beta chains below, sequenced in a study of shared clonotypes between healthy human individuals. Libraries were prepared by immunoSEQ multiplex PCR; TCRdb keeps only in-frame clonotypes and omits some of them. Here the sample spans 2 million to 2.5 million clones, approximately 93% being singletons. What was sequenced was naive CD4+ T cells from PBMCs. This sample's subset: CD45RA+ positively selected. The receptors derive from a man in his late teens or twenties in good health. Some clones in this sample may be carry-over from other donors' samples.

This clone was seen a handful of times. Other DNA sequences from this sample encode an identical CDR3 as well. The chain combines TRBV30 with TRBJ2-5; no clear D gene. This CDR3 region has 10 residues. Per the germline V gene, CDR1 is GTSNPN and CDR2 is SVGIG (reference sequence). The V end was cut by 3 bases, the J end by 5 bases, with 4 bases between. CDR3 in DNA: TGTGCCTGGAGAGGGGAGACCCAGTACTTC. This encodes CAWRGETQYF.

The chain combines TRBV6-6 with TRBJ1-1; possibly TRBD1 for D (5 bases). With 4 bases removed from V and 3 bases from J, the gap between germline ends came to 15 bases. Germline CDR1 is MNHNY and CDR2 is SVGAGI (reference sequence). The CDR3 extends over 15 amino acids. CDR3 DNA: TGTGCCAGCAGTTCAAGGGGTGTTTTGTACACTGAAGCTTTCTTT. Protein: CASSSRGVLYTEAFF.

The chain's CDR3 is CASSLTPDGNTGELFF. CDR3 DNA: TGTGCCAGCAGCTTAACTCCGGACGGTAACACCGGGGAGCTGTTTTTT. The chain recombines TRBV7-3 with TRBJ2-2; D uncertain. The germline V gene has CDR1 SGHTA and CDR2 FQGTGA. Trimming stripped 0 bases from V and 2 bases from J, with 10 bases between. CDR3 length equals 16 residues.

The chain couples TRBV5-1 to TRBJ1-1; D is unresolved. Germline CDR1 and CDR2: SGHRS and YFSETQ. The CDR3 has 13 amino acids. Between the trimmed V and J ends, which lost 4 bases and 6 bases, there was a span of 13 bases. The CDR3 loop is CASSDELGSEAFF. DNA of the CDR3: TGCGCCAGCAGCGATGAACTCGGGTCTGAAGCTTTCTTT.

CDR3 protein: CASSLGATGNTIYF. DNA for the CDR3: TGTGCCAGCAGTTTAGGGGCAACTGGAAACACCATATATTTT. V and J are TRBV6-5 and TRBJ1-3; possible D gene TRBD1, 5 bases. CDR3 length equals 14 residues. Trimming removed 4 bases from V and 2 bases from J, with 9 bases in between. Germline assignment: CDR1 MNHEY and CDR2 SVGAGI.

V gene TRBV28 combines with J gene TRBJ1-1; D perhaps matches TRBD1 (5 bases). Trimming removed 2 bases at V and 8 bases at J, with 18 bases between. Germline V gives CDR1 MDHEN, CDR2 SYDVKM. The CDR3 length is 15 residues. The CDR3 sequence: CASSLSALGLSEAFF. CDR3 in DNA: TGTGCCAGCAGTTTAAGTGCCTTGGGGCTCTCCGAAGCTTTCTTT.

This chain connects TRBV15 to TRBJ2-7; the match to TRBD1 covers 7 bases. Trimming removed 3 bases from V and 7 bases from J; junction bases left unmatched: 15. Germline-derived CDR1 and CDR2 are LNHNV and YYDKDF (reference sequence). CDR3 length: 16 amino acids. CDR3 loop: CATSRAFRGLRDEQYF. DNA for the CDR3: TGTGCCACCAGCAGGGCGTTTAGGGGGCTAAGGGATGAGCAGTACTTC.

This rearrangement joins TRBV6-1 to TRBJ2-5, with D tentatively TRBD1 or TRBD2 (5 bases each). V lost 3 bases to trimming and J lost 1 base, with 9 bases between them. Germline V CDR1 and CDR2: MNHNS, SASEGT. The length of the CDR3 is 14 residues. CDR3 in amino acids: CASSEGRLQETQYF. In DNA form, the CDR3 reads TGTGCCAGCAGTGAGGGACGTCTCCAAGAGACCCAGTACTTC.

The chain combines TRBV7-2 with TRBJ2-2, with D perhaps matching TRBD2 (6 bases). This CDR3 region has 13 residues. V lost 5 bases to trimming and J lost 7 bases, with 11 bases between them. Germline V gene sequence: CDR1 SGHTA, CDR2 FQGNSA. The CDR3 here is CASSPHGGGELFF. The CDR3 nucleotides are TGTGCCAGCAGCCCACACGGGGGCGGGGAGCTGTTTTTT. The full variable domain, with the rest looked up from reference TRBV7-2 and TRBJ2-2, is GAGVSQSPSNKVTEKGKDVELRCDPISGHTALYWYRQSLGQGLEFLIYFQGNSAPDKSGLPSDRFSAERTGGSVSTLTIQRTQQEDSAVYLCASSPHGGGELFFGEGSRLTVL.

In the case of this clone: The same CDR3 can be traced to other DNA sequences in this sample. The CDR3 DNA follows: TGCGCCAGCAGCCGAGAAGCAACTAATGAAAAACTGTTTTTT. Protein product: CASSREATNEKLFF. The V call is TRBV4-1, the J call TRBJ1-4, with D uncertain. This CDR3 contains 14 residues. Germline values: CDR1 MGHRA, CDR2 YSYEKL. The ends were cut back, 4 bases at V and 0 bases at J, with 6 bases in the middle.

The V call is TRBV5-4, the J call TRBJ1-4; D not resolved. Germline V gene lookup returns CDR1 SGHNT and CDR2 YYREEE (reference sequence). Trimming took 3 bases from V and 6 from J, leaving 9 bases between them. CDR3 size: 13 residues. The CDR3 sequence is CASSSRTDEKLFF. CDR3 in DNA: TGTGCCAGCAGCTCGCGGACGGATGAAAAACTGTTTTTT.

As regards this clone: Different DNA sequences within this sample yield the same CDR3. The chain uses TRBV28 and TRBJ1-3; TRBD1 is a possible D gene (5 bases). The V gene's germline CDR1 is MDHEN and CDR2 SYDVKM. V was shortened by 2 bases and J by 1 base, with 6 bases between the two germline ends. CDR3 length equals 14 residues. CDR3 in amino acids: CASSLAGSGNTIYF. CDR3 nucleotide sequence: TGTGCCAGCAGTTTAGCAGGGTCTGGAAACACCATATATTTT.

This chain connects TRBV4-1 to TRBJ2-1, with D possibly matching TRBD1 (5 bases). Trimming took 2 bases from V and 5 from J, leaving 16 bases between them. There are 16 residues in the CDR3. Germline V lookup: CDR1 MGHRA, CDR2 YSYEKL. Here the CDR3 DNA reads TGCGCCAGCAGCCAAATACAGAACAGGATCCACAATGAGCAGTTCTTC. As protein: CASSQIQNRIHNEQFF.

The genes are TRBV7-9 and TRBJ1-2; 7 bases agree with TRBD1. Trimming at V came to 3 bases and at J to 8 bases, leaving 12 bases not matched to a gene. Germline lookup yields CDR1 SEHNR and CDR2 FQNEAQ (reference sequence). The CDR3 has 15 amino acids. CDR3 bases: TGTGCCAGCAGCTTGGATGGACAGGTTGTGGAGGGCTACACCTTC. It translates to CASSLDGQVVEGYTF.

This clone was seen ten or more times. Other DNA sequences from this sample encode an identical CDR3 as well. V usage is TRBV5-1 and J usage is TRBJ2-7; D ambiguous. Deletions cut 0 bases from V and 2 bases from J, with 3 bases between. Germline V gene lookup returns CDR1 SGHRS and CDR2 YFSETQ. The CDR3 sequence is 12 residues long. The CDR3 DNA is TGCGCCAGCAGCTTGGGGGCCTACGAGCAGTACTTC. It codes for CASSLGAYEQYF.

V gene TRBV5-8 combines with J gene TRBJ2-7; D may be TRBD1 (5 bases). This CDR3 comprises 15 residues. The germline V gene has CDR1 SGHTS and CDR2 YDEGEE. V lost 0 bases and J 2 bases, leaving 12 bases between the germline ends. The CDR3 DNA reads as TGTGCCAGCAGCTTGGGGCAGGGCGGCGCCTACGAGCAGTACTTC. This sequence encodes CASSLGQGGAYEQYF.

This chain joins TRBV6-1 and TRBJ2-3, with unresolved D. Trimming removed 6 bases from V and 5 bases from J, with 12 bases in between. This CDR3 is built from 13 residues. Germline V gene sequence: CDR1 MNHNS, CDR2 SASEGT. CDR3 loop: CASRTHSLDTQYF. CDR3 coding DNA: TGTGCCAGCAGAACACACTCCCTAGATACGCAGTATTTT.

The chain carries TRBV7-3 and TRBJ2-1; 8 nucleotides align to TRBD2. The trim removed 1 base at V and 0 bases at J, leaving 2 bases unmatched. Germline CDR1 SGHTA, CDR2 FQGTGA. CDR3 length equals 16 residues. The chain's CDR3 is CASSLISGSSYNEQFF. The CDR3 DNA is TGTGCCAGCAGCTTAATCAGCGGGAGCTCCTACAATGAGCAGTTCTTC.